This TCR beta chain was sequenced in a study of blood T cell repertoires in COVID-19. Study-wide context: Samples representing acute and convalescent COVID-19 were sourced from the United States, Italy and Spain. PBMCs, B-cell-depleted T cells, or T cells were the source of the cDNA or gDNA that made up the material.

V shed 4 bases and J 0 bases; nucleotides not matched to a gene: 5. Germline V lookup: CDR1 LNHDA, CDR2 SQIVND (reference sequence). CDR3 length: 15 residues. Original analysis: Amplification with reference gene primers provided the estimates of nucleated cell counts. Sequencing was performed with immunoSEQ multiplex PCR; in TCRdb, only in-frame clones are kept and a portion is missing. The DNA was the basis for D and trimming; V, J and clone size are from that table. The sample carries over 75,000 clones, roughly 85% recorded once. The source material was peripheral blood. This TCR was recovered from a human donor in a cohort sampled during active COVID-19. The J gene is TRBJ2-7, the V gene TRBV19, with 8 bases aligning to TRBD2. The CDR3 spells CASSTTSGASYEQYF. CDR3 DNA sequence: TGTGCCAGTAGTACCACTAGCGGAGCCTCCTACGAGCAGTACTTC.